These 19 T cell receptor beta chains were sequenced from one sample in a study of beta chain features in type 1 diabetes. Whole-study findings and limits: TCRB CDR3s from Type 1 diabetes patients were moderately but significantly shorter in all four CD4+ subsets.

Their antigens remain unidentified. The study reverse transcribed the entire isolated RNA, so it sequenced expressed TCRB transcripts. The assay was immunoSEQ multiplex PCR, and TCRdb's table has in-frame clones only and misses some. The sample shows approximately 160,000 clones, approximately 10% of them seen only once. The sequencing input was central memory CD4+ T cells from blood. Every receptor here comes from a man aged 30-40 years with type 1 diabetes.

This clone has a handful of counts. The chain joins TRBV9 to TRBJ2-6, with 9 bases that match TRBD1. The CDR3 loop spans 16 amino acids. Germline lookup yields CDR1 SGDLS and CDR2 YYNGEE. J lost 4 bases, V lost 5 bases, and 7 bases had no gene match. DNA for the CDR3: TGTGCCAGCAGTCCCAGGACAGGGGTGGGGGCCAACGTCCTGACTTTC. It yields the protein CASSPRTGVGANVLTF.

In this sample, this clone turned up a few times. V and J are TRBV7-9 and TRBJ2-5; 10 bases fit TRBD2. The DNA end lines up better with TRBJ2-7; the J call may be wrong. Germline assignment: CDR1 SEHNR and CDR2 FQNEAQ (reference sequence). The CDR3 runs 15 residues. The CDR3 DNA is TGTGCCAGCAGCTTTGGACTAGCGGTAACGTACGAGCAGTACTTC. Translating it yields CASSFGLAVTYEQYF.

The J gene is TRBJ1-3, the V gene TRBV29-1; no firm D call. The V gene's germline CDR1 is SQVTM and CDR2 ANQGSEA. V lost 4 bases and J 4 bases, leaving 5 bases between the germline ends. This CDR3 comprises 11 residues. CDR3: CSVGGGNTIYF. The CDR3, as DNA: TGCAGCGTTGGAGGGGGAAACACCATATATTTT. Based on the CDR3 plus reference TRBV29-1 and TRBJ1-3, the full variable domain is SAVISQKPSRDICQRGTSLTIQCQVDSQVTMMFWYRQQPGQSLTLIATANQGSEATYESGFVIDKFPISRPNLTFSTLTVSNMSPEDSSIYLCSVGGGNTIYFGEGSWLTVV.

This clone has just a few counts. Here the CDR3 reads CATPKRSVANTGELFF. The CDR3 coding sequence is TGTGCCACTCCGAAAAGGAGTGTAGCGAACACCGGGGAGCTGTTTTTT. The chain is built from TRBV19 and TRBJ2-2; no firm D call. This CDR3 has 16 residues. V lost 10 bases and J 0 bases, leaving 18 bases between the germline ends. The V gene's germline CDR1 is LNHDA and CDR2 SQIVND (reference sequence).

This sequence joins TRBV18 and TRBJ2-7, with D uncertain. The length of the CDR3 is 14 residues. Looked up from germline, CDR1 is KGHSH and CDR2 is LQKENI. The germline V and J ends were trimmed by 0 bases and 6 bases, with 12 bases remaining between them. The CDR3 nucleotides read TGTGCCAGCTCACCACCGCAGGCCCTCGGCGAGCAGTACTTC. Protein sequence: CASSPPQALGEQYF.

There are a few counts of this clone. The chain employs TRBV28 and TRBJ2-1; TRBD2 agrees at 9 bases. The V and J ends lost 8 bases and 4 bases, in that order; junction bases with no gene match: 12. The germline V gene has CDR1 MDHEN and CDR2 SYDVKM. The CDR3 length is 16 residues. The CDR3 DNA is TGTGCCAGCTTTCGAGATCGCACTAGCGGGTACAATGAGCAGTTCTTC. This translates into CASFRDRTSGYNEQFF. The entire variable domain, with the rest obtained from reference TRBV28 and TRBJ2-1, is as follows: DVKVTQSSRYLVKRTGEKVFLECVQDMDHENMFWYRQDPGLGLRLIYFSYDVKMKEKGDIPEGYSVSREKKERFSLILESASTNQTSMYLCASFRDRTSGYNEQFFGPGTRLTVL.

This clone has only a few counts. The gene calls are TRBV7-9 and TRBJ1-1; 7 bases are shared with TRBD1. The CDR3 is 16 amino acids. Germline CDR1 SEHNR, CDR2 FQNEAQ (reference sequence). The V and J ends lost 5 bases and 0 bases, in that order; junction bases with no gene match: 9. In DNA, the CDR3 is TGTGCCAGCAGCCCTAGGGGGCCGGGGATGAACACTGAAGCTTTCTTT. This sequence encodes CASSPRGPGMNTEAFF.

The genes are TRBV2 and TRBJ2-3; 13 bases line up with TRBD2. Per the germline V gene, CDR1 is SNHLY and CDR2 is FYNNEI. This CDR3 is 16 amino acids long. V was pared by 6 bases and J by 2 bases, with 5 bases of the junction left unmatched. The CDR3 protein is CASRLAGGPTTDTQYF. The CDR3 nucleotides are TGTGCCAGCAGACTAGCGGGAGGGCCTACCACAGATACGCAGTATTTT. The full variable domain, with the rest looked up from reference TRBV2 and TRBJ2-3, is EPEVTQTPSHQVTQMGQEVILRCVPISNHLYFYWYRQILGQKVEFLVSFYNNEISEKSEIFDDQFSVERPDGSNFTLKIRSTKLEDSAMYFCASRLAGGPTTDTQYFGPGTRLTVL.

This clone was detected only a few times. The rearrangement joins TRBV28 to TRBJ2-1, with D perhaps matching TRBD2 (5 bases). CDR3 length: 15 residues. V lost 8 bases and J 1 base, leaving 15 bases between the germline ends. From germline, CDR1 is MDHEN and CDR2 SYDVKM. The CDR3 spells CASCSGSRSYNEQFF. CDR3 bases: TGTGCCAGCTGTAGTGGGAGTAGGTCCTACAATGAGCAGTTCTTC.

The table lists this clone with a few counts. The V and J genes are TRBV9 and TRBJ2-5, with a weak D call TRBD2 (6 bases). This CDR3 has 16 amino acids. CDR1 is SGDLS and CDR2 is YYNGEE in the germline V gene. V lost 0 bases, J lost 4 bases, and 16 bases lay in between. CDR3 nucleotides: TGTGCCAGCAGCGTAGGGGTAGGAGGGGCCGTAGAGACCCAGTACTTC. Protein product: CASSVGVGGAVETQYF.

The chain carries TRBV30 and TRBJ1-2, with 8 bases lining up with TRBD1. Germline V gives CDR1 GTSNPN, CDR2 SVGIG (reference sequence). This CDR3 is built from 12 residues. The junction had 9 bases not matched to a gene; V was cut back by 8 bases and J by 7 bases. The DNA of the CDR3 is TGTGCCCGCGACGACAGGGGAAGTGGCTACACCTTC. Amino acids: CARDDRGSGYTF.

This clone was seen only a few times. This chain connects TRBV6-1 to TRBJ2-1; D unresolved. Germline V gives CDR1 MNHNS, CDR2 SASEGT. V was pared by 6 bases and J by 8 bases, with 17 bases between. The CDR3 is made up of 14 amino acids. CDR3 residues: CASRIIGSIDEQFF. The CDR3 nucleotides read TGTGCCAGCAGGATAATCGGTTCAATCGATGAGCAGTTCTTC.

This clone occurred a few times. The rearrangement uses TRBV5-1 and TRBJ1-5; TRBD1 aligns across 9 bases. This CDR3 comprises 14 residues. Germline V gene data show CDR1 as SGHRS and CDR2 as YFSETQ. Trimming removed 2 bases from V and 4 bases from J; junction bases left unmatched: 1. CDR3 loop: CASSLGTGNQPQHF. CDR3 bases: TGCGCCAGCAGCTTAGGGACAGGGAATCAGCCCCAGCATTTT.

This clone has only a few counts. The V and J genes are TRBV2 and TRBJ2-7; D may be TRBD1 (6 bases). Germline V gene sequence: CDR1 SNHLY, CDR2 FYNNEI. The CDR3 contains 14 residues. Trimming took off 4 bases at V and 7 bases at J, with 17 bases between the two ends. CDR3 coding DNA: TGTGCCAGCAGTGCGGTAGGCGCCGGGACAGAGCAGTACTTC. Protein sequence: CASSAVGAGTEQYF.

The V call is TRBV19, the J call TRBJ2-7; 13 bases line up with TRBD2. The CDR3 has 16 amino acids. V trimming: 5 bases; J trimming: 1 base; junction bases outside the gene matches: 5. CDR1 and CDR2 (germline): LNHDA, SQIVND (reference sequence). The CDR3 DNA reads TGTGCCAGTAGTCTCCGGACTAGCGGGAGATCCTACGAGCAGTACTTC. This codes for CASSLRTSGRSYEQYF.

This chain connects TRBV4-2 to TRBJ1-1; TRBD1 matches at 8 bases. V was pared by 5 bases and J by 0 bases, with 8 bases of the junction left unmatched. From germline, CDR1 is LGHNA and CDR2 YNFKEQ. The CDR3 runs to 16 residues. The CDR3 here is CASSYQTGAMNTEAFF. Written as DNA, the CDR3 is TGTGCCAGCAGCTACCAGACAGGGGCCATGAACACTGAAGCTTTCTTT.

The genes are TRBV11-1 and TRBJ2-7; 8 positions agree with TRBD1. CDR1 and CDR2 (germline): SGHAT, FQDESV (reference sequence). The CDR3 consists of 14 residues. V lost 3 bases and J lost 7; bases outside the gene matches: 8. The CDR3, as DNA: TGTGCCAGCAGCTTCGGGCAGGGGGCCGGGGAGCAGTACTTC. Amino acid sequence: CASSFGQGAGEQYF.

This clone has a handful of counts. V gene TRBV7-2 combines with J gene TRBJ2-7; D may be TRBD2 (5 bases). Germline CDR1 is SGHTA and CDR2 is FQGNSA. V was clipped by 2 bases and J by 4 bases, with 9 bases between them. CDR3 length equals 13 residues. CDR3 loop: CASSLLTGYEQYF. The CDR3 DNA follows: TGTGCCAGCAGCTTATTGACGGGGTACGAGCAGTACTTC.

Only a few counts were recorded for this clone. The chain employs TRBV2 and TRBJ2-7, with 9 positions matching TRBD1. The germline gives CDR1 SNHLY, CDR2 FYNNEI. V lost 5 bases and J lost 3; bases outside the gene matches: 2. The CDR3 loop spans 13 amino acids. The CDR3 region is CASSRTGVYEQYF. CDR3 coding DNA: TGTGCCAGCAGTCGGACAGGGGTCTACGAGCAGTACTTC.